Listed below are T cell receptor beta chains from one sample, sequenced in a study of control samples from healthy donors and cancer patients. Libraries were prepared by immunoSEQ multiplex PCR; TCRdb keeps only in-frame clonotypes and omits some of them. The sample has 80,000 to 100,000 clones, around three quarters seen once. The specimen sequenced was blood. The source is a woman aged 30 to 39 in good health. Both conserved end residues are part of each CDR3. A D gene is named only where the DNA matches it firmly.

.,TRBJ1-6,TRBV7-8,CASSPKSNSPLHF
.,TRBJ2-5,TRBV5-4,CASSLEANQETQYF
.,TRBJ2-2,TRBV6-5,CASNVLTGELFF
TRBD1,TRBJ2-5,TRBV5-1,CASSLTGASETQYF
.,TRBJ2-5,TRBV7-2,CASSSTLKETQYF
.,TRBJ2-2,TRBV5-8,CASSLAWGQGIGRTGELFF
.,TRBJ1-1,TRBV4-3,CASSQGGGVLDTEAFF
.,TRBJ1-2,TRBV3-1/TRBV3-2,CASSLAPDGYGYTF
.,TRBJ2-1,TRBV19,CASSLWQGIDEQFF
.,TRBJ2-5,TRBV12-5,CASGLVRGPETQYF
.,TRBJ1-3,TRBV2,CASSDLVAGADTIYF
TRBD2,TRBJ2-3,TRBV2,CASSPGGSSTDTQYF
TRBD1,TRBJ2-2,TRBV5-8,CASSHLRDRGLSGELFF
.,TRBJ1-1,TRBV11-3,CASSLVENTEAFF
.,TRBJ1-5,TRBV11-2,CASSLGPVSNQPQHF
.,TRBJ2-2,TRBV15,CATSRRGGGNTGELFF
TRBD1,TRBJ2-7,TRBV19,CASSRTGTPLDEQYF
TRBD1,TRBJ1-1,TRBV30,CAWIQEGASREAFF
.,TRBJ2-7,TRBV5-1,CASQDIGSYEQYF
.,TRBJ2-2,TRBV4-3,CASSRSSNTGELFF
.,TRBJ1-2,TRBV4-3,CASSPSDRASYGYTF
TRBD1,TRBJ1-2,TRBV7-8,CASSRDREGYTF
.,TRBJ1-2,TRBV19,CASQRDGDRSYGYTF
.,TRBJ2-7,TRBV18,CASSPQQGTYEQYF
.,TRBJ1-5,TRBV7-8,CASSPRVEGNQPQHF
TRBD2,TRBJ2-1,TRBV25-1,CASSERGAPNEQFF
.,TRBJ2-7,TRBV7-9,CASRDGLSYEQYF
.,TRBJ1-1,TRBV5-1,CASSSSGAWVNTEAFF
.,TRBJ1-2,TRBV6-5,CASSLGRALYGYTF
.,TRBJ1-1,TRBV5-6,CASSGASGTEAFF
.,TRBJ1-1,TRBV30,CAWSVSQGGTEAFF
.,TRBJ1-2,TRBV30,CAWRLGNYGYTF
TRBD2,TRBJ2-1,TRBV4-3,CASSQDGGGAPNEQFF
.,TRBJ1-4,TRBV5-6,CASSHGVGVDEKLFF
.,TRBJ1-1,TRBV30,CAWTLNTEAFF
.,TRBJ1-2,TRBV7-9,CASSSREASHGYTF
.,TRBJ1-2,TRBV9,CASSSSRWVNGYTF
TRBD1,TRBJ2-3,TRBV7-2,CASSTRQGADSITDTQYF
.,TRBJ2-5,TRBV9,CASSVEVETQYF
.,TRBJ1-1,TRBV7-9,CASSLGAVGDTEAFF
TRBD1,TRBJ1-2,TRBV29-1,CSVGDRGDNGYTF
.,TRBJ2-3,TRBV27,CASTPAWGRDTQYF
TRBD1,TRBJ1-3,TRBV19,CASSIMGQGQNSGNTIYF
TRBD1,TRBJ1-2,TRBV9,CASSGTGGIGGYTF
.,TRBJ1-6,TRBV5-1,CASSLELDSPLHF
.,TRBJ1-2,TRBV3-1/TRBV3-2,CASSRSRYGYTF
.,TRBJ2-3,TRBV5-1,CASSFISGSTDTQYF
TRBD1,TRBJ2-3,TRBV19,CASRDRASTDTQYF
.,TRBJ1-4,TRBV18,CASSPPTGAEKLFF
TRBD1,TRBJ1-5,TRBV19,CASSTSRGLYQPQHF
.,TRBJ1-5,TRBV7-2,CASSSFTNQPQHF